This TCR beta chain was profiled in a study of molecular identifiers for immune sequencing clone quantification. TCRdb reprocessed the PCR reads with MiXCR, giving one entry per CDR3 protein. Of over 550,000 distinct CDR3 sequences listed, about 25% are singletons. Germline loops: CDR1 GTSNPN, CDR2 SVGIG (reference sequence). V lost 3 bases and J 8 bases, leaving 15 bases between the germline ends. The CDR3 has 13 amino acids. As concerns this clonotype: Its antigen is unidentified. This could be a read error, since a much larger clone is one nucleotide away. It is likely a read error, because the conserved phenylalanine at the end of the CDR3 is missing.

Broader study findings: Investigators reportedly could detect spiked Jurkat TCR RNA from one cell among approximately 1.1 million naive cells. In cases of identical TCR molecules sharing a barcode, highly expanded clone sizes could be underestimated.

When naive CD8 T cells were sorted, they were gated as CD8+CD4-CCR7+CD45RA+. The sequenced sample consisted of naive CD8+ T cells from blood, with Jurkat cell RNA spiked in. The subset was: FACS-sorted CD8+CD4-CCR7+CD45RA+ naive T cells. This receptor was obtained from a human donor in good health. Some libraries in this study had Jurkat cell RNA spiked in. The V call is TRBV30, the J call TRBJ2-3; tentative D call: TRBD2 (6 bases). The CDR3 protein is CAWRESAGSTQYL. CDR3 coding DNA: TGTGCCTGGAGAGAGTCGGCGGGAAGTACGCAGTATCTT.